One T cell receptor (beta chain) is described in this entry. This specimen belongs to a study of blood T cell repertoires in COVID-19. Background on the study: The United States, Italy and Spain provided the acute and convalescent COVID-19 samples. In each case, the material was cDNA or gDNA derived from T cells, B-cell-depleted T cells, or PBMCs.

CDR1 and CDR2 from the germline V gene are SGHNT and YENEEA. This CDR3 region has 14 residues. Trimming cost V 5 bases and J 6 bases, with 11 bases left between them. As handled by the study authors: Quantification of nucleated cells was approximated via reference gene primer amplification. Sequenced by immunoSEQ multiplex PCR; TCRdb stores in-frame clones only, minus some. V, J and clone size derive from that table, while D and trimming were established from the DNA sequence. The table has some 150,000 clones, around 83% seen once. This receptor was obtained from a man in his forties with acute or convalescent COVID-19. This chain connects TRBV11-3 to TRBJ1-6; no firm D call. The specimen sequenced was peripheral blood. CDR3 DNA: TGTGCCAGCAGCCCCGGGTCTACTAATTCACCCCTCCACTTT. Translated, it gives CASSPGSTNSPLHF.